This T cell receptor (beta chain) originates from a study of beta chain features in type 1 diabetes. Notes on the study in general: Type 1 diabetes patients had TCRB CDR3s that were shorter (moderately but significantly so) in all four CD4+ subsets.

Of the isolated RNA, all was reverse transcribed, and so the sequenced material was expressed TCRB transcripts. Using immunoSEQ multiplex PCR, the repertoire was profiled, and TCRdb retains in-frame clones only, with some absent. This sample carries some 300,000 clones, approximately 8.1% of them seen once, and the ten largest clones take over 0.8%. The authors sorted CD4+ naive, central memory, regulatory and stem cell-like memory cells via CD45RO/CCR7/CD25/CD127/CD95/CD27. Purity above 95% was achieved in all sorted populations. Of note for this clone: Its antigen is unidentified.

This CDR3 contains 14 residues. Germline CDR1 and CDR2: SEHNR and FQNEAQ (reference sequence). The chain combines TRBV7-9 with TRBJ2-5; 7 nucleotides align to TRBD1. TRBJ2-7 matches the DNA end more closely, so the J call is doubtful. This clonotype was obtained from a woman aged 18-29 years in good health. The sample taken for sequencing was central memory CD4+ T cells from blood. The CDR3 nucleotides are TGTGCCAGCAGCTTAGGAGGGACAGCCTACGAGCAGTACTTC. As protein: CASSLGGTAYEQYF.